The clone carrying this TCR beta chain was seen more than once but under ten times. The antigen is undetermined. This sample is drawn from a study of blood T cells in healthy people across ages. Alongside a J-beta primer mix, a sample-barcoded 5' primer served in a second PCR lasting roughly 7 to 12 cycles. With 12 random nucleotides, a template-switch adaptor tagged each individual cDNA molecule. From the 5' RACE reads, TCRdb called clonotypes with MiXCR, one entry per CDR3 protein. The table shows hundreds of thousands of distinct CDR3 sequences, with around 34% occurring only once. General study points: Diversity figures derived from one million T cells were judged to underestimate the true value. The CMV status of each donor remained undetermined, and this could have confounded shifts in expanded clonotypes. Higher diversity, along with more naive CD4+ cells, distinguished long-lived donors from aged donors.

The V and J ends lost 2 bases and 0 bases respectively, with 11 bases between them. The V gene's germline CDR1 is MNHEY and CDR2 SMNVEV (reference sequence). The CDR3 consists of 16 residues. The V and J genes are TRBV27 and TRBJ2-1; a possible D gene is TRBD1 (5 bases). The TCR originated in a man between 18 and 29 years old in good health. The specimen was blood. CDR3 loop: CASSLPGQSSYNEQFF. The CDR3 coding sequence is TGTGCCAGCAGTTTACCCGGACAAAGCTCCTACAATGAGCAGTTCTTC.